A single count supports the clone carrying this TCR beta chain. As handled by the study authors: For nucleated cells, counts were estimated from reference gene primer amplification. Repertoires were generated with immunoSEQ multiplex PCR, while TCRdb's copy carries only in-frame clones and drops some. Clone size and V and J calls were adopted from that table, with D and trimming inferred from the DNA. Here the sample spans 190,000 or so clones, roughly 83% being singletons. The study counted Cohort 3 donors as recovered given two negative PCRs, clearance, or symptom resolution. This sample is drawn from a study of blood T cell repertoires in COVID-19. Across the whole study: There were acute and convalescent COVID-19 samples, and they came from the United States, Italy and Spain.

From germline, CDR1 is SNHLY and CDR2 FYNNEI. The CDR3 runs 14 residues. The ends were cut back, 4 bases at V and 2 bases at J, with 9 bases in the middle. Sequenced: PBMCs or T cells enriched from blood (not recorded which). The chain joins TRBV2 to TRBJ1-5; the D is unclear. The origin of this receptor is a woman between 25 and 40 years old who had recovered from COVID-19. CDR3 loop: CASSGLGGNQPQHF. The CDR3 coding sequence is TGTGCCAGCAGTGGGCTCGGGGGCAATCAGCCCCAGCATTTT.